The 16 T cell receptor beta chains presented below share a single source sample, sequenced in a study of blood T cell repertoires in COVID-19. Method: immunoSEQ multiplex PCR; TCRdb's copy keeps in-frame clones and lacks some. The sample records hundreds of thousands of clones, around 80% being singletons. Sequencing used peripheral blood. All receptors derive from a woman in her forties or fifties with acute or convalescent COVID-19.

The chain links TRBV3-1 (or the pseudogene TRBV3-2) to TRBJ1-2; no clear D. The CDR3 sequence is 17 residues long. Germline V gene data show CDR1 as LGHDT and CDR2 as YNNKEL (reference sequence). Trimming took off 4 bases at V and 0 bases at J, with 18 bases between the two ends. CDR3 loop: CASSLSTGVGANYGYTF. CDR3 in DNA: TGTGCCAGCAGCCTTTCGACCGGCGTCGGAGCTAACTATGGCTACACCTTC.

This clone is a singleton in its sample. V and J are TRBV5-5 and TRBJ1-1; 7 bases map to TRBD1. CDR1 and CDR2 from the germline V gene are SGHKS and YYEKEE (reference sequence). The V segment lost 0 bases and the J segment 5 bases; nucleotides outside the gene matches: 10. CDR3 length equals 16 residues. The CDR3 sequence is CASSLGRGARTTEAFF. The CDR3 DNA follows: TGTGCCAGCAGCTTGGGCAGGGGGGCCCGAACTACTGAAGCTTTCTTT.

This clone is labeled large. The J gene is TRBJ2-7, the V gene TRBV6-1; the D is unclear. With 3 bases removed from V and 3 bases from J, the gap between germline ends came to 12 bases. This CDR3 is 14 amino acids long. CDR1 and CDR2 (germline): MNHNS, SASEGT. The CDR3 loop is CASSDDVGDYEQYF. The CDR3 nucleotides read TGTGCCAGCAGTGACGATGTTGGAGACTACGAGCAGTACTTC.

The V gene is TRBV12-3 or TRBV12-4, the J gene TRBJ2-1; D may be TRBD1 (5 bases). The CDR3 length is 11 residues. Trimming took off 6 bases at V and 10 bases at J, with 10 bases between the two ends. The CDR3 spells CASRRQGEQFF. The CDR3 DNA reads TGTGCCAGCAGACGTCAGGGAGAGCAGTTCTTC.

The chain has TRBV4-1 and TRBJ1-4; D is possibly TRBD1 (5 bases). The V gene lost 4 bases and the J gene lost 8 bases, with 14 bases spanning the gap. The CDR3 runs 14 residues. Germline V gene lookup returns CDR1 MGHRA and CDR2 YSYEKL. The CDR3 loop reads CASSLGEGQEKLFF. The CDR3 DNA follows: TGCGCCAGCAGCCTGGGGGAGGGTCAAGAAAAACTGTTTTTT.

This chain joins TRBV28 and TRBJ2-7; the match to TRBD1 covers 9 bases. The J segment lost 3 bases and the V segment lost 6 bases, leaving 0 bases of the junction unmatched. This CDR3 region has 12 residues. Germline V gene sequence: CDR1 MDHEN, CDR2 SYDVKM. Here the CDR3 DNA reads TGTGCCAGCAGGGGACAGGGCTACGAGCAGTACTTC. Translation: CASRGQGYEQYF.

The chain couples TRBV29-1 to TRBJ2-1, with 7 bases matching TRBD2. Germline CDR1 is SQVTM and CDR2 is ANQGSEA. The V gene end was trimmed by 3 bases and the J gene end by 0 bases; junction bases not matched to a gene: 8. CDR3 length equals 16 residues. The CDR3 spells CSVEFLAELSYNEQFF. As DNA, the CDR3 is TGCAGCGTTGAGTTCCTAGCGGAACTCTCCTACAATGAGCAGTTCTTC.

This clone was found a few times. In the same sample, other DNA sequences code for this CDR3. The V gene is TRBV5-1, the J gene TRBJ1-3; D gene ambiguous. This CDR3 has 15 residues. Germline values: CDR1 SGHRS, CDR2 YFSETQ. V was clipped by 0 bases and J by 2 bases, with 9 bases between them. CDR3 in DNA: TGCGCCAGCAGCTTGGAAGGCGGGCCTGGAAACACCATATATTTT. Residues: CASSLEGGPGNTIYF.

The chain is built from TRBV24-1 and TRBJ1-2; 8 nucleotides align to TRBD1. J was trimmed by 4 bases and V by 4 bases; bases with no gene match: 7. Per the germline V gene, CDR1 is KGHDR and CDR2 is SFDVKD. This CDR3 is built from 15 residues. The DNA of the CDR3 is TGTGCCACCAGTGAAACAGGGGGGCCCCCCTATGGCTACACCTTC. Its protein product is CATSETGGPPYGYTF.

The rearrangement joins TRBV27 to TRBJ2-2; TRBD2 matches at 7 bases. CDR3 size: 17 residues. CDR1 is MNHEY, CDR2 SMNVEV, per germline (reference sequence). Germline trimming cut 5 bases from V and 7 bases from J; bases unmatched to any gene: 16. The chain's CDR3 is CASSPSAGDSGFGELFF. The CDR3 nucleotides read TGTGCCAGCAGTCCGTCTGCGGGGGATAGCGGGTTCGGGGAGCTGTTTTTT.

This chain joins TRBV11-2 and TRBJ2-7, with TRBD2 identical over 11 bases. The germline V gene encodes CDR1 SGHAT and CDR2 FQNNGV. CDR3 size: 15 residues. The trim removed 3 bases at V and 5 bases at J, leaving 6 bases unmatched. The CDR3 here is CASSFLTSGKHEQYF. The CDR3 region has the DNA TGTGCCAGCAGCTTCCTGACTAGCGGGAAGCACGAGCAGTACTTC.

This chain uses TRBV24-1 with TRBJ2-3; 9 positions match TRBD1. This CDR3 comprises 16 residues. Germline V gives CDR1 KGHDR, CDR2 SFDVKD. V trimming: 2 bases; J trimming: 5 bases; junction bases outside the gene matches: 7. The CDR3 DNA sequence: TGTGCCACCAGTGATTCGAACAGGGGGCAGTTAGATACGCAGTATTTT. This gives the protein CATSDSNRGQLDTQYF.

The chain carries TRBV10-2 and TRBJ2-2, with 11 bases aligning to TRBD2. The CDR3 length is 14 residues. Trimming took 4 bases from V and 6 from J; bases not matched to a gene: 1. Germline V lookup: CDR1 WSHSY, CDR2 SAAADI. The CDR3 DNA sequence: TGCGCCAGCAGTGTAGCGGGAGGGGCCGGGGAGCTGTTTTTT. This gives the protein CASSVAGGAGELFF.

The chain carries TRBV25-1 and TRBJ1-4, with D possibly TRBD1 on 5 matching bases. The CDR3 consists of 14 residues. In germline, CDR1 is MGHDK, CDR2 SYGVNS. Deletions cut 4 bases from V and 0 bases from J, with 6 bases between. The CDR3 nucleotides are TGTGCCAGCAGTGGGACACCAACTAATGAAAAACTGTTTTTT. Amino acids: CASSGTPTNEKLFF.

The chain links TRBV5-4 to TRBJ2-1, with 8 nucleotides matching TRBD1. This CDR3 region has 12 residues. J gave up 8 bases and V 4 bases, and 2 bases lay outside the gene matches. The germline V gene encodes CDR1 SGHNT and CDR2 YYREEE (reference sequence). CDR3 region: CASSLTGDEQFF. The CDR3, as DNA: TGTGCCAGCAGCCTGACAGGGGATGAGCAGTTCTTC. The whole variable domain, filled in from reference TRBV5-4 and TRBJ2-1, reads ETGVTQSPTHLIKTRGQQVTLRCSSQSGHNTVSWYQQALGQGPQFIFQYYREEENGRGNFPPRFSGLQFPNYSSELNVNALELDDSALYLCASSLTGDEQFFGPGTRLTVL.

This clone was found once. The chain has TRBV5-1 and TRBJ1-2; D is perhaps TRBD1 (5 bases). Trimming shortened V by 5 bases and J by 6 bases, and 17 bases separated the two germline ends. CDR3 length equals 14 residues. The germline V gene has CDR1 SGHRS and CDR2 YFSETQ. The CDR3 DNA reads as TGCGCCAGCAGACACAGCGGGACGGAGGATGGCTACACCTTC. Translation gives CASRHSGTEDGYTF.